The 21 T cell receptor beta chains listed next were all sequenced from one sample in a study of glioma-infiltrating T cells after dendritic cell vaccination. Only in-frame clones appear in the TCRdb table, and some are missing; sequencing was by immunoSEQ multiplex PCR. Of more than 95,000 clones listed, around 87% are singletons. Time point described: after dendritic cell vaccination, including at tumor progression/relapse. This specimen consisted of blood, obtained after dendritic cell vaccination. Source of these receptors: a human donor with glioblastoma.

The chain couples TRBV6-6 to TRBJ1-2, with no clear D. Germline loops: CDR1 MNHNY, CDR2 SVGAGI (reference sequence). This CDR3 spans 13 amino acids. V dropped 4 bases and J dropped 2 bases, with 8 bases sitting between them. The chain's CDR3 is CASSSTENYGYTF. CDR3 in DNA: TGTGCCAGCAGTTCAACTGAGAACTATGGCTACACCTTC.

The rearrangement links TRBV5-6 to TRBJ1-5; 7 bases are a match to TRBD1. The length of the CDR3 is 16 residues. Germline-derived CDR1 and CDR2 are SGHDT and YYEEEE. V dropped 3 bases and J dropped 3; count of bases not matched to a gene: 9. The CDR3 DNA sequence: TGTGCCAGCAGCTGGCACTCCGGGACAGACAATCAGCCCCAGCATTTT. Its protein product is CASSWHSGTDNQPQHF.

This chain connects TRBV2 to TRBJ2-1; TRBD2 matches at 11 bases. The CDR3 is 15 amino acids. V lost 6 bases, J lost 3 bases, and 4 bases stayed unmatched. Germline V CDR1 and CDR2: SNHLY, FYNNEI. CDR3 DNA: TGTGCCAGCAGGGAGACTAGCGGGGACTACAATGAGCAGTTCTTC. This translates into CASRETSGDYNEQFF.

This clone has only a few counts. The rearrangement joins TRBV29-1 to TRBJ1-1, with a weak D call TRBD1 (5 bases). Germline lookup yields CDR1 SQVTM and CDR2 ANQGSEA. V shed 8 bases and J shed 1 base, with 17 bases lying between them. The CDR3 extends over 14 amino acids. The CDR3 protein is CSTAVQGSNTEAFF. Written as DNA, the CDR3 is TGCAGCACCGCGGTTCAGGGATCGAACACTGAAGCTTTCTTT. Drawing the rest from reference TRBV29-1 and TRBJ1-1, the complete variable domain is SAVISQKPSRDICQRGTSLTIQCQVDSQVTMMFWYRQQPGQSLTLIATANQGSEATYESGFVIDKFPISRPNLTFSTLTVSNMSPEDSSIYLCSTAVQGSNTEAFFGQGTRLTVV.

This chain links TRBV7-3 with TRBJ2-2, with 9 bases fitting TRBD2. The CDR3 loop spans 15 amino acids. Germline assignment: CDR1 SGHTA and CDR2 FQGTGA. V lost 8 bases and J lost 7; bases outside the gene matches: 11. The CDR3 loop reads CASASGTHRGGELFF. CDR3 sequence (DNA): TGTGCCAGCGCTAGCGGGACACACCGGGGCGGGGAGCTGTTTTTT.

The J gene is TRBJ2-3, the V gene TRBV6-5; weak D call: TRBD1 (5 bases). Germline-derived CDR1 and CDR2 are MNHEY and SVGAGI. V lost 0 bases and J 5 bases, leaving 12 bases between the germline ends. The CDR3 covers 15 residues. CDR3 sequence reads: CASSYSKGRVDTQYF. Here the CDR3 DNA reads TGTGCCAGCAGTTACTCTAAGGGGCGAGTAGATACGCAGTATTTT.

The CDR3 protein is CASSLIGQGSYEQYF. The CDR3 DNA sequence: TGTGCCAGCAGCTTAATAGGACAGGGGTCCTACGAGCAGTACTTC. J is TRBJ2-7 and V is TRBV5-4; 9 positions agree with TRBD1. There are 15 residues in the CDR3. Trimming at V came to 2 bases and at J to 1 base, leaving 4 bases not matched to a gene. Germline V gene sequence: CDR1 SGHNT, CDR2 YYREEE (reference sequence).

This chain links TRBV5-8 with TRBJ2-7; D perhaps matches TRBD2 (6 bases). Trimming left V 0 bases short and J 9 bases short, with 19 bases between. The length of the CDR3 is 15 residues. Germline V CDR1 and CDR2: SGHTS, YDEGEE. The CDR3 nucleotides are TGTGCCAGCAGCTTGGTGGGCGGGGCGAGGGGAAGGCAGTACTTC. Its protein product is CASSLVGGARGRQYF.

CDR3 sequence: CASSEFYGMETQYF. CDR3 nucleotides: TGTGCCAGCAGTGAATTTTACGGGATGGAGACCCAGTACTTC. The J gene is TRBJ2-5, the V gene TRBV25-1, with D tentatively TRBD2 (5 bases). The CDR3 runs 14 residues. The V gene's germline CDR1 is MGHDK and CDR2 SYGVNS. The ends were cut back, 1 base at V and 5 bases at J, with 11 bases in the middle.

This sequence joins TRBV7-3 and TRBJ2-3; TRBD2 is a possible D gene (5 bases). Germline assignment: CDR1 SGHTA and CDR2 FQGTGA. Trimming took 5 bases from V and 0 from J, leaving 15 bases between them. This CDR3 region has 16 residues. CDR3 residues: CASSRGMATSTDTQYF. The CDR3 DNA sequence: TGTGCCAGCAGCCGAGGGATGGCGACGAGCACAGATACGCAGTATTTT.

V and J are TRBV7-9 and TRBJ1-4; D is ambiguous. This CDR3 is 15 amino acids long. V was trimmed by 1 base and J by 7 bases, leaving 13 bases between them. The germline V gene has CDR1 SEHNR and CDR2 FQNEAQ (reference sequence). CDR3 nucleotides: TGTGCCAGCAGCTTAGATACAACCCGGAGTGAAAAACTGTTTTTT. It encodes CASSLDTTRSEKLFF.

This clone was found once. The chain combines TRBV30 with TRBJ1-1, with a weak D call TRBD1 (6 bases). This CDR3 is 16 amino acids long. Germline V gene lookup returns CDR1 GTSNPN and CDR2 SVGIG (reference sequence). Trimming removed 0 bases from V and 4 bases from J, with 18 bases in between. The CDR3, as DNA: TGTGCCTGGAGTGTCGAGGATCAGGGCAGGGGCACTGAAGCTTTCTTT. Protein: CAWSVEDQGRGTEAFF.

As DNA, the CDR3 is TGTGCCAGTAGTATTTGGGGTAAGGGGACATCCTACGAGCAGTACTTC. As protein: CASSIWGKGTSYEQYF. The chain carries TRBV19 and TRBJ2-7, with a possible D match to TRBD1 (6 bases). The CDR3 runs 16 residues. The V gene lost 3 bases and the J gene lost 1 base, with 16 bases spanning the gap. Germline CDR1 reads LNHDA; CDR2 reads SQIVND (reference sequence).

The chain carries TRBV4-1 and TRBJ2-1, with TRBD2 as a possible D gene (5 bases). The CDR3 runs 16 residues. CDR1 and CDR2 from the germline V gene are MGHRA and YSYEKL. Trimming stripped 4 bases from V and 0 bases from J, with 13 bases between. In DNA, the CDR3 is TGCGCCAGCAGCCGCCTTGGACTGCGCTCCTACAATGAGCAGTTCTTC. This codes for CASSRLGLRSYNEQFF.

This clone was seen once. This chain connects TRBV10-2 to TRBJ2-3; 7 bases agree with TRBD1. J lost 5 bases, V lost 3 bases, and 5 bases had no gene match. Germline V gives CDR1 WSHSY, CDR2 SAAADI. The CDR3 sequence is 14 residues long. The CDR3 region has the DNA TGCGCCAGCAGTGAACAGGGGAGTGTAGATACGCAGTATTTT. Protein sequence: CASSEQGSVDTQYF.

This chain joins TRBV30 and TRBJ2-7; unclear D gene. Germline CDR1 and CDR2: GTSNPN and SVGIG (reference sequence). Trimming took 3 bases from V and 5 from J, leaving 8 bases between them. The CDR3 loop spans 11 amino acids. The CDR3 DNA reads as TGTGCCTGGAGCGCTAGAGACGAGCAGTACTTC. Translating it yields CAWSARDEQYF.

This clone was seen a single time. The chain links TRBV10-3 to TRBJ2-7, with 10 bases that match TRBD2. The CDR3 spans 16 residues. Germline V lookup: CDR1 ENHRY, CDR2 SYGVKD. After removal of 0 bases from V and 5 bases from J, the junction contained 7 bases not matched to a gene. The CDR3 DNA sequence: TGTGCCATCAGTGAGTCTAGCGGGAGGAGGTTTGACGAGCAGTACTTC. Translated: CAISESSGRRFDEQYF.

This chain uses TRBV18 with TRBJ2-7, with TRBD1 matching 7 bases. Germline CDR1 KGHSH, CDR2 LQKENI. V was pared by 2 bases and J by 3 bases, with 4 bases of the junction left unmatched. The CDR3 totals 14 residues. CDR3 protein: CASSPRTGNYEQYF. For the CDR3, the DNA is TGTGCCAGCTCACCAAGGACAGGAAACTACGAGCAGTACTTC.

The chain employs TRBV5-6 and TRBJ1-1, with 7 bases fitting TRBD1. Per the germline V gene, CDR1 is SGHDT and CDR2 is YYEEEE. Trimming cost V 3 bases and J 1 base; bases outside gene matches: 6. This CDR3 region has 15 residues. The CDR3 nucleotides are TGTGCCAGCAGCTCAGGGGGGTGGGGGAACACTGAAGCTTTCTTT. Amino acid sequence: CASSSGGWGNTEAFF. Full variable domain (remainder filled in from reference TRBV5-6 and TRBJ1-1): DAGVTQSPTHLIKTRGQQVTLRCSPKSGHDTVSWYQQALGQGPQFIFQYYEEEERQRGNFPDRFSGHQFPNYSSELNVNALLLGDSALYLCASSSGGWGNTEAFFGQGTRLTVV.

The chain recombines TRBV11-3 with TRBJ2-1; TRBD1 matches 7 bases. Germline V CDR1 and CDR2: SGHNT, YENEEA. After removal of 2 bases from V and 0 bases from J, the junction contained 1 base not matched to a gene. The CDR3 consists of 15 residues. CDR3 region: CASSLRDSSYNEQFF. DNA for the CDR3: TGTGCCAGCAGCTTACGGGACAGCTCCTACAATGAGCAGTTCTTC.

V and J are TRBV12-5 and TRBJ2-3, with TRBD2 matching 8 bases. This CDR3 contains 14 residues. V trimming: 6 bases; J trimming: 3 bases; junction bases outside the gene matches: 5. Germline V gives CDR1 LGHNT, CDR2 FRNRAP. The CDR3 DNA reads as TGTGCTAGTGGCCCAAGCGGGAGTACAGATACGCAGTATTTT. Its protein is CASGPSGSTDTQYF.